These 16 T cell receptor beta chains share one sample of origin, sequenced in a study of shared clonotypes between healthy human individuals. The repertoire was sequenced with immunoSEQ multiplex PCR; TCRdb's copy has only in-frame clones and lacks some. The table shows roughly 770,000 clones, with about 96% occurring only once. CD45RO-negative CD8 cells positively selected for CCR7 made up the naive population, which excluded terminally differentiated effector memory CD45RA+ cells. The sequencing sample was made of naive CD8+ T cells sorted from blood. All receptors derive from a man aged 25 to 45 in good health.

The V gene is TRBV7-8, the J gene TRBJ2-7; D is perhaps TRBD1 (5 bases). Germline CDR1 SGHVS, CDR2 FQNEAQ. V lost 1 base to trimming and J lost 2 bases, with 15 bases between them. The CDR3 runs to 16 residues. The CDR3 is CASSLVPARGPYEQYF. The CDR3 DNA follows: TGTGCCAGCAGCTTAGTACCGGCAAGGGGCCCCTACGAGCAGTACTTC. The full variable domain, in which reference TRBV7-8 and TRBJ2-7 provide the parts outside the CDR3, is GAGVSQSPRYKVAKRGQDVALRCDPISGHVSLFWYQQALGQGPEFLTYFQNEAQLDKSGLPSDRFFAERPEGSVSTLKIQRTQQEDSAVYLCASSLVPARGPYEQYFGPGTRLTVT.

This rearrangement joins TRBV19 to TRBJ2-1, with 10 nucleotides matching TRBD2. Losses at the gene ends were 7 bases for V and 2 bases for J; bases not matched to a gene: 5. The CDR3 has 15 residues. CDR1 is LNHDA and CDR2 is SQIVND in the germline V gene (reference sequence). The CDR3 protein is CASTTSGNAYNEQFF. The CDR3 nucleotides read TGTGCCAGTACCACTAGCGGGAATGCCTACAATGAGCAGTTCTTC.

J is TRBJ2-5 and V is TRBV9; 9 bases fit TRBD1. Germline CDR1 SGDLS, CDR2 YYNGEE. Trimming removed 2 bases from V and 2 bases from J; junction bases left unmatched: 7. This CDR3 is 16 amino acids long. The CDR3 sequence is CASSVGDRVIQETQYF. In nucleotides, the CDR3 is TGTGCCAGCAGCGTTGGGGACAGGGTTATACAAGAGACCCAGTACTTC.

The rearrangement joins TRBV10-1 to TRBJ1-1; D is unclear. There are 15 residues in the CDR3. The germline V gene encodes CDR1 WNHNN and CDR2 SYGVQD (reference sequence). V dropped 0 bases and J dropped 1 base, with 9 bases sitting between them. CDR3 nucleotides: TGCGCCAGCAGTGAGTCACGATGGGGGAACACTGAAGCTTTCTTT. Translated: CASSESRWGNTEAFF.

V gene TRBV4-1 combines with J gene TRBJ2-1, with D possibly being TRBD2 (5 bases). The germline V gene has CDR1 MGHRA and CDR2 YSYEKL. This CDR3 region has 14 residues. V was shortened by 4 bases and J by 7 bases, with 14 bases between the two germline ends. CDR3 amino acids: CASSRAGYVNEQFF. DNA of the CDR3: TGCGCCAGCAGCCGGGCGGGTTACGTGAATGAGCAGTTCTTC.

This clone was counted only a few times. The rearrangement links TRBV16 to TRBJ2-1; 12 positions match TRBD2. V shed 0 bases, J shed 8 bases, and the junction held 11 bases outside the gene matches. The CDR3 has 18 amino acids. From germline, CDR1 is KGHSY and CDR2 FQNENV. The CDR3 nucleotides read TGTGCCAGCAGCCAATCTTCTTTAACTAGCGGGAGGACCGATGAGCAGTTCTTC. As protein: CASSQSSLTSGRTDEQFF.

The chain links TRBV27 to TRBJ1-5; D unresolved. The CDR3 consists of 14 residues. Trimming removed 7 bases at V and 2 bases at J, with 12 bases between. Germline V gene sequence: CDR1 MNHEY, CDR2 SMNVEV (reference sequence). The CDR3 bases are TGTGCCAGCATGCCCGGGATCGGCAATCAGCCCCAGCATTTT. Its protein is CASMPGIGNQPQHF.

This chain connects TRBV6-6 to TRBJ2-7; 7 bases agree with TRBD2. Germline CDR1 is MNHNY and CDR2 is SVGAGI (reference sequence). V trimming: 3 bases; J trimming: 4 bases; junction bases outside the gene matches: 9. The CDR3 has 15 residues. CDR3 in DNA: TGTGCCAGCAGTTATAGGGGAGGGAGGGGATACGAGCAGTACTTC. Translated: CASSYRGGRGYEQYF.

The CDR3 DNA follows: TGTGCCAGCAGTGAAAGGAACAGGGGTGGCGGCGAGACCCAGTACTTC. As protein: CASSERNRGGGETQYF. The chain links TRBV2 to TRBJ2-5, with 7 bases fitting TRBD1. The V gene's germline CDR1 is SNHLY and CDR2 FYNNEI. J gave up 5 bases and V 2 bases, and 11 bases lay outside the gene matches. This CDR3 is built from 16 residues.

The J gene is TRBJ1-2, the V gene TRBV16, with TRBD1 identical over 8 bases. Germline V gene sequence: CDR1 KGHSY, CDR2 FQNENV. The length of the CDR3 is 14 residues. J was trimmed by 5 bases and V by 0 bases; bases with no gene match: 2. The CDR3 reads CASSQSRTGYGYTF. CDR3 coding DNA: TGTGCCAGCAGCCAATCCCGGACAGGGTATGGCTACACCTTC.

This chain connects TRBV9 to TRBJ2-1, with 8 bases lining up with TRBD2. The CDR3 is 15 residues long. Germline values: CDR1 SGDLS, CDR2 YYNGEE. J gave up 5 bases and V 3 bases, and 7 bases lay outside the gene matches. The CDR3 sequence: CASSAPTSANNEQFF. In nucleotides, the CDR3 is TGTGCCAGCAGCGCCCCGACTAGCGCAAACAATGAGCAGTTCTTC.

The chain has TRBV7-6 and TRBJ1-1, with D tentatively TRBD1 (6 bases). Trimming pared 6 bases from V and 8 bases from J, leaving 19 bases between. Germline-derived CDR1 and CDR2 are SGHVS and FNYEAQ. This CDR3 comprises 14 residues. CDR3 nucleotide sequence: TGTGCCAGCAGTTATGGGGGGCCTGGGCAGGAAGCTTTCTTT. This gives the protein CASSYGGPGQEAFF.

The V and J genes are TRBV9 and TRBJ2-5; 8 bases match TRBD2. V dropped 4 bases and J dropped 5; count of bases not matched to a gene: 13. CDR1 is SGDLS, CDR2 YYNGEE, per germline. This CDR3 is built from 16 residues. In DNA form, the CDR3 reads TGTGCCAGCAGCCCGGGACTAGTGGAGGGGATTGAGACCCAGTACTTC. It encodes CASSPGLVEGIETQYF.

This clone was observed a single time. The chain recombines TRBV6-1 with TRBJ2-1; possible D gene TRBD2, 5 bases. Trimming left V 11 bases short and J 6 bases short, with 14 bases between. CDR1 and CDR2 from the germline V gene are MNHNS and SASEGT. The CDR3 is 12 residues long. CDR3 sequence reads: CAFEGSVNEQFF. In nucleotides, the CDR3 is TGTGCCTTTGAGGGCAGCGTCAATGAGCAGTTCTTC.

The CDR3 here is CASSSLAGEGYEQYF. Here the CDR3 DNA reads TGTGCCAGCAGCTCCTTAGCGGGAGAGGGGTACGAGCAGTACTTC. The chain recombines TRBV11-1 with TRBJ2-7; TRBD2 matches at 9 bases. This CDR3 spans 15 amino acids. The V and J ends lost 4 bases and 4 bases, in that order; junction bases with no gene match: 8. CDR1 and CDR2 from the germline V gene are SGHAT and FQDESV (reference sequence).

V usage is TRBV27 and J usage is TRBJ2-7; 8 positions agree with TRBD2. Germline CDR1 MNHEY, CDR2 SMNVEV (reference sequence). This CDR3 is 14 amino acids long. Trimming at V came to 8 bases and at J to 4 bases, leaving 10 bases not matched to a gene. CDR3 nucleotides: TGTGCCAGCGGAACGAGCGGGAGCCCATACGAGCAGTACTTC. It encodes CASGTSGSPYEQYF.